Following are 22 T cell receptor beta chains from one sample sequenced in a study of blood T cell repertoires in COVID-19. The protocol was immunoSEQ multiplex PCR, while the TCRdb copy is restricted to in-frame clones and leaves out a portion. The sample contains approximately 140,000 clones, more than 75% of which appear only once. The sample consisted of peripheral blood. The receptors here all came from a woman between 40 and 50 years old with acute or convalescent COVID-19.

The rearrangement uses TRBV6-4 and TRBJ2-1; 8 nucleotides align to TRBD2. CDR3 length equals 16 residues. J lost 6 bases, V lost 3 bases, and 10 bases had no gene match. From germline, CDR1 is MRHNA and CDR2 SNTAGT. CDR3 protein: CASSESASGSSNEQFF. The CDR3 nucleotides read TGTGCCAGCAGTGAGTCGGCCAGCGGGAGTTCCAATGAGCAGTTCTTC.

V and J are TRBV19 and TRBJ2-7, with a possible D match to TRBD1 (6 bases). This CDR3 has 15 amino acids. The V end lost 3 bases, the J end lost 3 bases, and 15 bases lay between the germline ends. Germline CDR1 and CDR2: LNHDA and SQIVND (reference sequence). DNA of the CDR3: TGTGCCAGTAGTATCTCAACAGGGAGTTACTACGAGCAGTACTTC. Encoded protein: CASSISTGSYYEQYF.

This CDR3 reads CASSLGGGGNEKLFF. CDR3 in DNA: TGTGCCAGCAGCTTGGGAGGGGGGGGAAATGAAAAACTGTTTTTT. The chain has TRBV7-6 and TRBJ1-4; tentative D call: TRBD1 (6 bases). Germline V gene lookup returns CDR1 SGHVS and CDR2 FNYEAQ. V lost 3 bases and J 5 bases, leaving 13 bases between the germline ends. The CDR3 is made up of 15 amino acids.

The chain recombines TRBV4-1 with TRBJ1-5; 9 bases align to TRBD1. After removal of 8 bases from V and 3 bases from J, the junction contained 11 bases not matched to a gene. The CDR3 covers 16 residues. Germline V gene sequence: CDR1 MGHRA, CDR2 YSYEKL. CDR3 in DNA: TGCGCCAGCCGGGATACTACAGGGGGCCTCAATCAGCCCCAGCATTTT. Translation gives CASRDTTGGLNQPQHF.

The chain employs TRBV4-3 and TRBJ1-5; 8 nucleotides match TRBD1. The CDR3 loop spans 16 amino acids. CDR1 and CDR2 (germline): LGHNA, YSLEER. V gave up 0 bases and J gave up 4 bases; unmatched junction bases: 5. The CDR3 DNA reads TGCGCCAGCAGCCAAGATTGGCAGGGGGCGAATCAGCCCCAGCATTTT. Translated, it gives CASSQDWQGANQPQHF.

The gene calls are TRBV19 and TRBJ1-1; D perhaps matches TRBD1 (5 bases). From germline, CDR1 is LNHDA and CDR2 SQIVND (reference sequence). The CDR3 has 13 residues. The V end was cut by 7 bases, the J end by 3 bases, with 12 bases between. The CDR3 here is CASTTKGHTEAFF. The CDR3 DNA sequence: TGTGCCAGTACCACTAAGGGGCACACTGAAGCTTTCTTT.

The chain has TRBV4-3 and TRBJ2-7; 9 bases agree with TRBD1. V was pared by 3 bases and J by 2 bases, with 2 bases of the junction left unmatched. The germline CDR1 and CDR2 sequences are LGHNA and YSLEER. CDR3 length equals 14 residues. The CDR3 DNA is TGCGCCAGCAGCCACGGACAGGGGCCCTACGAGCAGTACTTC. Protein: CASSHGQGPYEQYF.

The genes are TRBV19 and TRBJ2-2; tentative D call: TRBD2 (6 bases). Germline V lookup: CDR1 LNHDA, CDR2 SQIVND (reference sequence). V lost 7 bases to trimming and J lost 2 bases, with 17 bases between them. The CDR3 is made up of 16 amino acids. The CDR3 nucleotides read TGTGCCAGTACCCCTTGGGGCGCGGGAAACACCGGGGAGCTGTTTTTT. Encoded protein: CASTPWGAGNTGELFF.

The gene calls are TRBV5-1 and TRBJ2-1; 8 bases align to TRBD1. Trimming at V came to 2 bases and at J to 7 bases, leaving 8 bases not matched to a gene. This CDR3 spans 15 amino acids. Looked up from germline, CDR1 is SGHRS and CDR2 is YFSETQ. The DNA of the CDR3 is TGCGCCAGCAGCTTCCGGCAGGGGGCGGTTAATGAGCAGTTCTTC. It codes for CASSFRQGAVNEQFF.

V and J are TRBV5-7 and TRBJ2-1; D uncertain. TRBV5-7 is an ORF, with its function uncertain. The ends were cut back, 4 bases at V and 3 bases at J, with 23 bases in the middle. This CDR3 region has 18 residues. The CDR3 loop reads CASSPLGTNTTHYNEQFF. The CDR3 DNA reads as TGTGCCAGCAGCCCGTTGGGCACCAACACGACACACTACAATGAGCAGTTCTTC.

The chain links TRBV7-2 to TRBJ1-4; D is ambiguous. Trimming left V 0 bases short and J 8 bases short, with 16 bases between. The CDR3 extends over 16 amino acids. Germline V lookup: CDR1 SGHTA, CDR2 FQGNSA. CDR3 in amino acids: CASSLAVFATGEKLFF. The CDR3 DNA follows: TGTGCCAGCAGCTTAGCGGTATTCGCAACGGGAGAAAAACTGTTTTTT.

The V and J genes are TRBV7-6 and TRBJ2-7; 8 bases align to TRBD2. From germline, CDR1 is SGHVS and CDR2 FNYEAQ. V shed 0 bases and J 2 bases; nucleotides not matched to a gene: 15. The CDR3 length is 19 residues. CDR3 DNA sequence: TGTGCCAGCAGCTTAGCGCAAACGGGAGGGCCTGGTTTCACCTACGAGCAGTACTTC. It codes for CASSLAQTGGPGFTYEQYF.

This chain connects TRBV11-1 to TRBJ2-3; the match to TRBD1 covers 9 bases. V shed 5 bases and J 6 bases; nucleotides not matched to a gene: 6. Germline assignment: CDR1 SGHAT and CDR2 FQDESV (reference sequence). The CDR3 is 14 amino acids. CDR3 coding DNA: TGTGCCAGCAGCACCCGGACAGGGGTTGATACGCAGTATTTT. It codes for CASSTRTGVDTQYF.

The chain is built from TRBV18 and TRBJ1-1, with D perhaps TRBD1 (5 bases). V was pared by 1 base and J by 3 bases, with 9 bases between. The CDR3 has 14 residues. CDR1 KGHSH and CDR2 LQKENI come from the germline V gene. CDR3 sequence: CASSPQGLDTEAFF. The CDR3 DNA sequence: TGTGCCAGCTCACCACAGGGGTTGGACACTGAAGCTTTCTTT.

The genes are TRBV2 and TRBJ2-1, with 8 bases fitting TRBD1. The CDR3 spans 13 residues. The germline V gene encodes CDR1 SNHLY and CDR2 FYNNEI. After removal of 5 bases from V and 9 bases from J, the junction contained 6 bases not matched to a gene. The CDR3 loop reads CASSTRGLGEQFF. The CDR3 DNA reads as TGTGCCAGCAGTACCAGGGGGCTAGGTGAGCAGTTCTTC.

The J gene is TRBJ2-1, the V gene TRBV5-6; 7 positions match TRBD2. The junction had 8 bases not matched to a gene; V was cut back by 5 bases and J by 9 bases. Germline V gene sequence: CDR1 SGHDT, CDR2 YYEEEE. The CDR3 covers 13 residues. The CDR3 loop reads CASRGGLATEQFF. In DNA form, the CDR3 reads TGTGCCAGCAGGGGGGGGTTAGCCACTGAGCAGTTCTTC.

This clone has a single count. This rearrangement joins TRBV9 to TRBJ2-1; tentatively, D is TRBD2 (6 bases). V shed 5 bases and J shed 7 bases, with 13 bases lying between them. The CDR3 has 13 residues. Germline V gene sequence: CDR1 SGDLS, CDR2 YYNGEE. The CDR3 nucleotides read TGTGCCAGCAGTTTCGGGACTCTTAATGAGCAGTTCTTC. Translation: CASSFGTLNEQFF.

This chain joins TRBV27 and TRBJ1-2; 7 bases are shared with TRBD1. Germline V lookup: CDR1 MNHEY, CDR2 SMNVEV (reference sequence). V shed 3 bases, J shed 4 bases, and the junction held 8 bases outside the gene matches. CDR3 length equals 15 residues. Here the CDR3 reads CASSFDRGGGYGYTF. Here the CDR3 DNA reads TGTGCCAGCAGTTTCGACAGAGGGGGCGGCTATGGCTACACCTTC.

The CDR3 nucleotides are TGTGCCAGCGAAGACAAGAGCTCCTATAATTCACCCCTCCACTTT. This encodes CASEDKSSYNSPLHF. J is TRBJ1-6 and V is TRBV2; no clear D gene. Germline V lookup: CDR1 SNHLY, CDR2 FYNNEI. Between the trimmed V and J ends, which lost 8 bases and 0 bases, there was a span of 11 bases. The CDR3 is made up of 15 amino acids.

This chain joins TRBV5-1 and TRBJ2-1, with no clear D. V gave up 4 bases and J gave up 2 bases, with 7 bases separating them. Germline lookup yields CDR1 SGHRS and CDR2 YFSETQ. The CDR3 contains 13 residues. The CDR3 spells CASSPQAYNEQFF. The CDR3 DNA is TGCGCCAGCAGCCCCCAGGCCTACAATGAGCAGTTCTTC.

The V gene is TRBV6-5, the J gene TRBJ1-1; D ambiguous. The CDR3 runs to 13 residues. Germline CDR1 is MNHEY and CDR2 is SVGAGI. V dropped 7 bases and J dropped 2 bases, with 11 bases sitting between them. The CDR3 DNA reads TGTGCCAGCACCCGCGACAAAAACACTGAAGCTTTCTTT. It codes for CASTRDKNTEAFF.

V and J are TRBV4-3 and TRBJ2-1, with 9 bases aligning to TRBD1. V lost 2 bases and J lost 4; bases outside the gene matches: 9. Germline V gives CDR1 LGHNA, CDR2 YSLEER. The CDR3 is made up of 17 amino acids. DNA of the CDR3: TGCGCCAGCAGCCAAAACCGCCGGGACAGGGAATACAATGAGCAGTTCTTC. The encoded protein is CASSQNRRDREYNEQFF.